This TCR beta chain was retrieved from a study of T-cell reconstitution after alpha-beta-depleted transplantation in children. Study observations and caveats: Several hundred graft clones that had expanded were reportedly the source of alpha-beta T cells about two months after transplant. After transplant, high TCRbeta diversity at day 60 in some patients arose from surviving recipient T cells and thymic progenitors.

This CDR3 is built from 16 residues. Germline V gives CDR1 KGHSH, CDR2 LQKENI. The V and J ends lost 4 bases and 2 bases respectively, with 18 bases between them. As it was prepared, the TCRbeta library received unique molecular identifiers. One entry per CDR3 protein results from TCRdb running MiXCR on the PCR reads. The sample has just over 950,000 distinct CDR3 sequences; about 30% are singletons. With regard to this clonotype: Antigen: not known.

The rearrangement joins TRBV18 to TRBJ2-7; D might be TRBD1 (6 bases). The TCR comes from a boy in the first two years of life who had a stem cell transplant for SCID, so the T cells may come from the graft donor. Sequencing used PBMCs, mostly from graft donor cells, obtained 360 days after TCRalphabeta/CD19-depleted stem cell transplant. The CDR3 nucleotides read TGTGCCAGCTCACAGCTGGGACAATCACCCACCTACGAGCAGTACTTC. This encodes CASSQLGQSPTYEQYF.